A selection of T cell receptor beta chains follows, all from one sample in a study of blood T cell repertoires in COVID-19. Profiling relied on immunoSEQ multiplex PCR, and the TCRdb table lists in-frame clones only, not all of them. The repertoire holds fewer than 200,000 clones, roughly 79% seen once, with around 10% in the top ten. Sequencing was done on a sample of peripheral blood. Receptors originate from a woman of 80 years or more with COVID-19, enrolled during active disease. CDR3s include the opening cysteine and the closing phenylalanine or tryptophan.

TRBV28	CASKWDSSYEQYF
TRBV5-1	CASSLIGGDLEKLFF
TRBV5-1	CASSSGTGGMDTQYF
TRBV2	CATSGRAAETQYF
TRBV6-4	CASSPGSSYNSPLHF
TRBV6-2/TRBV6-3	CASSSVAGVYNEQFF
TRBV18	CASSHSDNSYNEQFF
TRBV5-6	CASSSQGSTDTQYF
TRBV5-4	CASSPDYWNSYEQYF
TRBV7-9	CASSLPLGGATEAFF
TRBV30	CAWRTPGQAGANVLTF
TRBV13	CASTHTQPGKPRNTIYF
TRBV5-8	CASSLSGQGRDEQFF
TRBV7-9	CASSPSIGAGGYTF
TRBV28	CASSLVGSSYEQYF
TRBV5-1	CASSLTSGSSYSYNEQFF
TRBV19	CASNKRGQGVAFNQPQHF
TRBV4-2	CASSQENGGYNEQFF
TRBV19	CASSIWAGGGYTF
TRBV4-3	CASSQFGRQATGELFF
TRBV5-1	CASSLDGATNEKLFF
TRBV5-8	CASSFPGQLNYGYTF
TRBV24-1	CATSDPNGVPLRNEQFF
TRBV2	CASSGRVSSYNEQFF